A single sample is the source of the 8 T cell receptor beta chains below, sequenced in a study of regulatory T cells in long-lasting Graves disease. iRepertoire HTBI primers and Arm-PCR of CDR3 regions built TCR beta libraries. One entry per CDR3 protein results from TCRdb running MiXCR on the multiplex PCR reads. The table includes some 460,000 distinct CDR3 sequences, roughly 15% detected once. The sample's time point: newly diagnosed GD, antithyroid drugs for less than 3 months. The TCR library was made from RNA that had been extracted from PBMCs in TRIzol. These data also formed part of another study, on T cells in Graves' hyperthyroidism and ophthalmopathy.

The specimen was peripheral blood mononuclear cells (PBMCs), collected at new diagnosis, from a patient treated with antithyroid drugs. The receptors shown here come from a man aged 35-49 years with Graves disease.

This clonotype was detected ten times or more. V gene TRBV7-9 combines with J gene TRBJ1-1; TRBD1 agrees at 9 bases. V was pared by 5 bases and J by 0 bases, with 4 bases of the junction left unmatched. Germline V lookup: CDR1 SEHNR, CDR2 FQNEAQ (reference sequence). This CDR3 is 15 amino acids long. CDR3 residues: CASSPTGGMNTEAFF. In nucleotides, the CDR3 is TGTGCCAGCAGCCCGACAGGGGGGATGAACACTGAAGCTTTCTTT.

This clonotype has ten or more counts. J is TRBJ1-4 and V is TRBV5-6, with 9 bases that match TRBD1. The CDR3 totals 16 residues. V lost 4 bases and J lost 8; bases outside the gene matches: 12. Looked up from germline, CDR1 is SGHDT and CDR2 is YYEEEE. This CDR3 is CASSPVPGTGSEKLFF. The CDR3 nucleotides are TGTGCCAGCAGCCCGGTGCCCGGGACAGGGAGCGAAAAACTGTTTTTT. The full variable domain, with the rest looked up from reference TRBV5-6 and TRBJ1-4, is DAGVTQSPTHLIKTRGQQVTLRCSPKSGHDTVSWYQQALGQGPQFIFQYYEEEERQRGNFPDRFSGHQFPNYSSELNVNALLLGDSALYLCASSPVPGTGSEKLFFGSGTQLSVL.

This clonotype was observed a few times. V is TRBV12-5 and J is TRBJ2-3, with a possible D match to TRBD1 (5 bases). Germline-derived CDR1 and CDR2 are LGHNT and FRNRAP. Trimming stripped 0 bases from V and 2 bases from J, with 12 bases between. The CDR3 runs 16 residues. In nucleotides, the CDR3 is TGTGCTAGTGGTTTGGTGTCAGGGAAATTCACAGATACGCAGTATTTT. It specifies CASGLVSGKFTDTQYF.

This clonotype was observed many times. The CDR3: CASISGRGIDNEQFF. CDR3 nucleotide sequence: TGTGCCAGCATTAGCGGGAGGGGAATCGACAATGAGCAGTTCTTC. The chain recombines TRBV5-6 with TRBJ2-1; 11 bases match TRBD2. Germline CDR1 and CDR2: SGHDT and YYEEEE. The CDR3 sequence is 15 residues long. With 6 bases clipped from V and 5 bases from J, the junction kept 7 bases outside the gene matches.

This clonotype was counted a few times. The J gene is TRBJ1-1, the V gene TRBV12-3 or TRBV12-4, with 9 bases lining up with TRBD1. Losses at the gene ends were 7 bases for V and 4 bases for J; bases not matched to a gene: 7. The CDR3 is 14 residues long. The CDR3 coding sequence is TGTGCCAGCACCCTTATGGGACAGGGCACTGAAGCTTTCTTT. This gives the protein CASTLMGQGTEAFF.

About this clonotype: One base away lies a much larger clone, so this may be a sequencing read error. This CDR3 is CASSSILGGATDTQYF. CDR3 DNA sequence: TGTGCCAGCAGCTCGATTCTAGGCGGAGCCACAGATACGCAGTATTTT. The chain links TRBV11-2 to TRBJ2-3, with D unresolved. This CDR3 region has 16 residues. Germline CDR1 and CDR2: SGHAT and FQNNGV. The germline V and J ends were trimmed by 4 bases and 2 bases, with 16 bases remaining between them.

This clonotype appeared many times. The CDR3 DNA reads TGTGCCAGCAGTTTGGAGTTCTGGGGGGCCGTCTACGAGCAGTACTTC. Translating it yields CASSLEFWGAVYEQYF. The chain combines TRBV28 with TRBJ2-7, with D perhaps being TRBD1 or TRBD2 (6 bases each). Germline V gives CDR1 MDHEN, CDR2 SYDVKM. The CDR3 totals 16 residues. Trimming left V 3 bases short and J 3 bases short, with 18 bases between. Full variable domain (rest looked up from reference TRBV28 and TRBJ2-7): DVKVTQSSRYLVKRTGEKVFLECVQDMDHENMFWYRQDPGLGLRLIYFSYDVKMKEKGDIPEGYSVSREKKERFSLILESASTNQTSMYLCASSLEFWGAVYEQYFGPGTRLTVT.

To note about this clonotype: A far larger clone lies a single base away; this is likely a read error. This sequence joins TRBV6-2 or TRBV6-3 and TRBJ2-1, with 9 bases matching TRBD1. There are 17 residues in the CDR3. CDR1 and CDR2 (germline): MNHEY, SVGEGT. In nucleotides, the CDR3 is TGTGCCGGCAGTTTGACGGGACAGGGAATCCCTTACAATGAGCAGTTCTTC. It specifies CAGSLTGQGIPYNEQFF.